This T cell receptor beta chain was obtained from a study of cytomegalovirus exposure and HLA in healthy donors. General study results and limits: As was reported, the classifier diagnosed cytomegalovirus status with high specificity and sensitivity. Roughly even sequencing depth across donors was the assumption behind the presence/absence analyses.

In the case of this clone: Its antigen is not known.

The V gene's germline CDR1 is SGHNT and CDR2 YYREEE (reference sequence). CDR3 length: 14 amino acids. V was shortened by 3 bases and J by 3 bases, with 13 bases between the two germline ends. PCR primers comprised 60 Vbeta and 13 Jbeta primers. Profiled with immunoSEQ multiplex PCR; TCRdb holds only in-frame clones, not every one. The profile shows approximately 170,000 clones, around 68% of them singletons. What was sequenced was PBMCs. This clonotype originated in a man aged 50 or older in good health and CMV-seronegative. V and J are TRBV5-4 and TRBJ2-7, with a tentative D call TRBD1 (7 bases). CDR3 coding DNA: TGTGCCAGCAGCTGGGCCCAGGGGGGCTACGAGCAGTACTTC. Residues: CASSWAQGGYEQYF.